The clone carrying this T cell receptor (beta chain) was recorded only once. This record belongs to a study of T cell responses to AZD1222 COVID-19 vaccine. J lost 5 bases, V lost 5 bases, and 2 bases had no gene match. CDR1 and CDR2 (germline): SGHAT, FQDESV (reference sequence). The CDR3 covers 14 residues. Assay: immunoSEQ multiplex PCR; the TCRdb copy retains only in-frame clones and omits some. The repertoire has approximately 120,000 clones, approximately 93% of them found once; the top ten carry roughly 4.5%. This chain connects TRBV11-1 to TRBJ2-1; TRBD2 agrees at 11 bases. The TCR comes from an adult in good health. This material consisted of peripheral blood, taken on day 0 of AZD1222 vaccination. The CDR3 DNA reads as TGTGCCAGCAGCGGGGGACTAGCGGACAATGAGCAGTTCTTC. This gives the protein CASSGGLADNEQFF.